The clone carrying this T cell receptor (beta chain) was seen more than once but under ten times. Its antigen is unidentified. MiXCR, applied by TCRdb to the 5' RACE reads, yields one record per CDR3 protein. This sample has more than 450,000 distinct CDR3 sequences, with around a fifth found just once. The sample originates from a study of T cells after yellow fever vaccination. Whole-study results and caveats: By day 5 rather than day 15, the secondary response had peaked, though it was weaker.

After removal of 7 bases from V and 8 bases from J, the junction contained 12 bases not matched to a gene. Germline values: CDR1 DFQATT, CDR2 SNEGSKA (reference sequence). The CDR3 is 14 amino acids. The material sequenced was PBMCs, taken approximately 20 days after the first yellow fever vaccination. The TCR was taken from a man aged 18 to 29 who received the YFV17D yellow fever vaccine. The rearrangement joins TRBV20-1 to TRBJ2-1; 9 nucleotides align to TRBD2. The CDR3 region is CSVRRLAGMDEQFF. CDR3 DNA: TGCAGTGTGAGACGTCTAGCGGGGATGGATGAGCAGTTCTTC.